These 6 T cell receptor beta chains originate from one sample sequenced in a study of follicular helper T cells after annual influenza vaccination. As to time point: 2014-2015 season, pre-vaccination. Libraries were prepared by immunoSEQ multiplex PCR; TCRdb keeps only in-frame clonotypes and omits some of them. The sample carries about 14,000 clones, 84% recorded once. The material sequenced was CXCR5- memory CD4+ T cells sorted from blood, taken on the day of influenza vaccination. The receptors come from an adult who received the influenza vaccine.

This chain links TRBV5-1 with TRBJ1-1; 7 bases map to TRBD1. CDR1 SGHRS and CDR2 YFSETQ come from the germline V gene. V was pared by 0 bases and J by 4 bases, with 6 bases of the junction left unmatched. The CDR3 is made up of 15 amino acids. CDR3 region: CASSLVQGRGTEAFF. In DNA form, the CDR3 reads TGCGCCAGCAGCTTGGTACAGGGGAGAGGCACTGAAGCTTTCTTT.

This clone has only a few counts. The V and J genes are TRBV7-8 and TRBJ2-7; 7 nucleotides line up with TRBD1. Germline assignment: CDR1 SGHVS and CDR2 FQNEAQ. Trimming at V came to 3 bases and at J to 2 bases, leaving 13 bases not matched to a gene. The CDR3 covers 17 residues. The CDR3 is CASSFTLTGQSTYEQYF. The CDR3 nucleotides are TGTGCCAGCAGCTTCACTTTGACAGGGCAGTCGACCTACGAGCAGTACTTC.

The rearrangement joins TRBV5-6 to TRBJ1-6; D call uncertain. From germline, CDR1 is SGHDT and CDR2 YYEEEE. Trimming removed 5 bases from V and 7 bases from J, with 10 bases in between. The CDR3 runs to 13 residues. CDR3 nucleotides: TGTGCCAGCAGTCCGGTCGGGAATTCACCCCTCCACTTT. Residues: CASSPVGNSPLHF.

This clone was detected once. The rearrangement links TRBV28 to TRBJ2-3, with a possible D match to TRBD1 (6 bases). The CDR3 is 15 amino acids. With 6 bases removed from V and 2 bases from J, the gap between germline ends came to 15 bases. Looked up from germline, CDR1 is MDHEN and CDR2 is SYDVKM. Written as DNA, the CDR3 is TGTGCCAGCAGGGACTTCCAGGGGAACACAGATACGCAGTATTTT. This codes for CASRDFQGNTDTQYF.

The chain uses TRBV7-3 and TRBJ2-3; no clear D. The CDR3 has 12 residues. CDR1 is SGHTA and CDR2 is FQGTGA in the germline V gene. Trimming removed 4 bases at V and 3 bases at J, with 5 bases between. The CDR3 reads CASSSSTDTQYF. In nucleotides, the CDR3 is TGTGCCAGCAGCTCCTCGACAGATACGCAGTATTTT.

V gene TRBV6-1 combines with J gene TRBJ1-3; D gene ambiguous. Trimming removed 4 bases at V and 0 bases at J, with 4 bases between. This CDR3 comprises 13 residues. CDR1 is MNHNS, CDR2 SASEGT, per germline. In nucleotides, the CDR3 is TGTGCCAGCAGTGTTGACTCTGGAAACACCATATATTTT. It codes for CASSVDSGNTIYF.